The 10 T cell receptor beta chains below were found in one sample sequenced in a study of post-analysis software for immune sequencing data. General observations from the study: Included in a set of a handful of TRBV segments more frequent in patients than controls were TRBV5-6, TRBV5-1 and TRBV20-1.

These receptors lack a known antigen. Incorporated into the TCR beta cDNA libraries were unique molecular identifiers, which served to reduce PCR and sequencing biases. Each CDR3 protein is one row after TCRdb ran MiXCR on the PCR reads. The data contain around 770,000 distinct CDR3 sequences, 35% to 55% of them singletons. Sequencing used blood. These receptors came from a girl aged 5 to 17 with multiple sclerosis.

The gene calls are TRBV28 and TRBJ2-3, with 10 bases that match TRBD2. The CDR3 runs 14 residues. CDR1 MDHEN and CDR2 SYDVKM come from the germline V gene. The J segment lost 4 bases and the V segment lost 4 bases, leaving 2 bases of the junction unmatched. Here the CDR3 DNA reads TGTGCCAGCAGTTGGCTAGCGGGGGCAGATACGCAGTATTTT. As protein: CASSWLAGADTQYF.

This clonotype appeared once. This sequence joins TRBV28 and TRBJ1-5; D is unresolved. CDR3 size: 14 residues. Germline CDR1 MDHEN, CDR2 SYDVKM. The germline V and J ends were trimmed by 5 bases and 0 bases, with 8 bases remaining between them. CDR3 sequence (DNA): TGTGCCAGCAGTCTCCTAATTAGCAATCAGCCCCAGCATTTT. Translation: CASSLLISNQPQHF.

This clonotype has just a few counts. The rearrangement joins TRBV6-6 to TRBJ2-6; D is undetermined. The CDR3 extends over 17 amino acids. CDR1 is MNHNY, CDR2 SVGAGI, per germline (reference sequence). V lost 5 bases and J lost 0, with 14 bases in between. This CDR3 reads CASSLGSVSSGANVLTF. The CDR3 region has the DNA TGTGCCAGCAGTCTAGGATCGGTGAGCTCTGGGGCCAACGTCCTGACTTTC.

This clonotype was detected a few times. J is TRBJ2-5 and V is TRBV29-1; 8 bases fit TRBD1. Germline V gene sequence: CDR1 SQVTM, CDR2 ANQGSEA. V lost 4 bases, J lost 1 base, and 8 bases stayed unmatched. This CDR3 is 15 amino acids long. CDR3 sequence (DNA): TGCAGCGTTGTCCCCCCAGGGGGCGGCCAAGAGACCCAGTACTTC. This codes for CSVVPPGGGQETQYF.

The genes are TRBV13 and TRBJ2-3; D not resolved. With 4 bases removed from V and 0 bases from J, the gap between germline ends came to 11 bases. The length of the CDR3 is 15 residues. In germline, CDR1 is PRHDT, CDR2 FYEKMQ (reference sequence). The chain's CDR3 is CASSWHSTSTDTQYF. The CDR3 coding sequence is TGTGCCAGCAGCTGGCATTCCACTAGCACAGATACGCAGTATTTT.

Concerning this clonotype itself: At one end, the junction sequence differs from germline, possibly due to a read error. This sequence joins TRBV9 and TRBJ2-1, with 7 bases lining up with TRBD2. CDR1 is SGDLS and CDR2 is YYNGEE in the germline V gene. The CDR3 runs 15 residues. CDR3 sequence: CDSSVVAGDYNVQFF. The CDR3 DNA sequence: TGTGACAGCAGCGTAGTGGCCGGGGACTACAATGTGCAGTTCTTC. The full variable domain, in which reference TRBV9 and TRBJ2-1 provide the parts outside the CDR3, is DSGVTQTPKHLITATGQRVTLRCSPRSGDLSVYWYQQSLDQGLQFLIQYYNGEERAKGNILERFSAQQFPDLHSELNLSSLELGDSALYFCDSSVVAGDYNVQFFGPGTRLTVL.

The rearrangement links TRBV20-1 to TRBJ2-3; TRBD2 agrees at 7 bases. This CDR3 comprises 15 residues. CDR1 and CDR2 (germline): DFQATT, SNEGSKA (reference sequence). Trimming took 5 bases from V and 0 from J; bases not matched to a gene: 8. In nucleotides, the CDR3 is TGCAGTGCTCGCGCCGGGCGGGAGAGCACAGATACGCAGTATTTT. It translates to CSARAGRESTDTQYF.

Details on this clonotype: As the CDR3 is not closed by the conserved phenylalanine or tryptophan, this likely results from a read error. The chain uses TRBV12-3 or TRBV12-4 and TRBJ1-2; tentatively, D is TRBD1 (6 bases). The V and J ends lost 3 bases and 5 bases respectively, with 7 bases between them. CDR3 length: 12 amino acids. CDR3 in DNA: TGTGCCAGCAGTTTGGGGGCTTATGGCTACACCTTA. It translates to CASSLGAYGYTL.

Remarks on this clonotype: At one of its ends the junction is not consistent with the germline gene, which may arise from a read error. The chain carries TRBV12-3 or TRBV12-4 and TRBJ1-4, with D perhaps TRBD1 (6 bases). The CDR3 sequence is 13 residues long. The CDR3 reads CTSSLRRGKGVFF. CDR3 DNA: TGTACCAGCAGCCTACGACGGGGAAAGGGGGTGTTTTTT.

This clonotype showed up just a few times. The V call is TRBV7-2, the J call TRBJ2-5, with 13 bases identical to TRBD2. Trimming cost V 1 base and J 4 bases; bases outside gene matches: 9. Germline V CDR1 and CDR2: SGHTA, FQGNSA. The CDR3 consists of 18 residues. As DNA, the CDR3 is TGTGCCAGCAGCTTAGTGAAACTAGCGGGAGGGCCGACAGAGACCCAGTACTTC. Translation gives CASSLVKLAGGPTETQYF.